This T cell receptor (beta chain) was recorded in a study of glioma-infiltrating T cells (dated by TCRdb to about 2016). With regard to the full study: Low-grade gliomas were WHO grade II oligodendrogliomas or astrocytomas, and glioblastomas were WHO grade IV tumors sampled at initial rather than recurrent diagnosis. Dexamethasone was administered to glioma patients for six or fewer days before surgery. Sequencing coverage of about 4- to 11-fold of around 1 million peripheral T cells was targeted for blood libraries. Sequencing of TCR alpha- and beta-chain repertoires was performed on glioma tissue, on non-neoplastic brain tissue, and on matched peripheral blood mononuclear cells. Each tissue-infiltrating repertoire was compared with the same patient's peripheral blood repertoire to measure divergence between tissue and blood T-cell populations. Three low-grade glioma patients, fewer than 10 primary glioblastoma patients and three non-glioma patients contributing non-neoplastic brain tissue were included in the paired cohort.

This clonotype was picked up one time. Its cognate antigen has yet to be identified. No clone much larger than this one lies a single base away; base qualities are absent. One read alone provides weak support. The CDR3 runs 16 residues from the cysteine to the phenylalanine. Only the CDR3 DNA stays, 48 bases, in frame from base 1. Based on the germline V gene (reference sequence), the CDR1 and CDR2 sequences are SGHNT and YYREEE. V loses 4 bases, J loses 3 bases, and the germline ends lie 18 bases apart. Immediately after resection, surgical brain or tumor specimens were cryofrozen in liquid nitrogen, and peripheral blood cells were collected at the same time. Beyond this particular receptor, the publication reports: VJ-independent divergence between tissue and blood was found to be below expectation in non-neoplastic patients but above expectation in all gliomas, particularly low-grade gliomas. Very few CDR3 sequences were shared between tissue and blood, attributed to high CDR3 diversity and limited sampling. Group comparisons were based on small numbers of patients: three non-neoplastic, three low-grade glioma and several glioblastoma patients. Patients with low tissue-blood divergence were marked by a signature set of shared blood CDR3 motifs, and that set was depleted in highly divergent patients.

TCR alpha and beta CDR3 regions were amplified with the iRepertoire nested amplicon-rescue multiplex PCR (arm-PCR) platform from RNA. The input for one-step reverse transcription and amplification was about 90-400 ng of tissue mRNA or PBMC total RNA. After bead purification, a secondary multiplex PCR added Illumina adapters, and libraries were gel-purified between 200 and 400 bp. The libraries contained internal 6-nucleotide barcodes that were used for demultiplexing. Sequencing of the libraries was done on an Illumina MiSeq using 2x220 or 2x250 nucleotide paired-end reads. Per the authors' processing: FLASH 1.2.11 was used to merge paired reads, and BWA-MEM then aligned the reads to the GRCh37 human genome before TRA and TRB reads were extracted. V and J assignment used an IMGT-derived reference of cassette sequences and CDR3 motifs that included pseudogenes. Three-frame translation of reads was performed, and productive CDR3s were defined as those with a C...FGXG motif and no stop codons. Unique combinations of V-J cassette pair and CDR3 amino acid sequence were defined as clonotypes. Reads were filtered by Hamming distance, with the threshold set by the sequence error rate of each sample in mapped regions. The public reads were reprocessed in TCRdb via fastp at Q25 and MiXCR, keeping in-frame beta chains. Rows with one shared CDR3 protein collapse into an entry with the most common genes and DNA. What appears here as the V and J calls and clone size reflects TCRdb's work, not the paper's. Across this sample there are around 390,000 distinct CDR3 sequences, with about two fifths seen only once. The ten largest clones capture around 11% of the sample.

Sequencing was carried out using glioma tissue, nonneoplastic brain tissue, or PBMCs (not recorded which). The TCR was taken from a human donor with low-grade glioma or glioblastoma, undergoing nonglioma brain surgery, or in good health (not recorded which). The chain is assembled from TRBV5-4 and TRBJ2-3, with TRBD2 perhaps the D gene, on 5 matching bases. The sequenced DNA: TGTGCCAGCAGCCATTCTAGCCGACGGGTAACAGATACGCAGTATTTT. It translates to CASSHSSRRVTDTQYF.